Reported below is one T cell receptor (beta chain). As yet, its antigen is unknown. The sample originates from a study of radiotherapy plus CTLA-4 blockade in lung cancer. Background on the study: Objective responses were recorded in about 18% of patients, with disease control recorded in about 33%.

Trimming removed 2 bases from V and 0 bases from J, with 9 bases in between. CDR1 and CDR2 from the germline V gene are SGHRS and YFSETQ. This CDR3 spans 15 amino acids. Study-level results: Blood TCR clones of tumor origin expanded after radiotherapy plus ipilimumab.

Some clones are missing from TCRdb's copy, which holds only in-frame ones; the method was immunoSEQ multiplex PCR. The sample lists about 28,000 clones; roughly 80% were seen once. The chain recombines TRBV5-1 with TRBJ2-1, with D perhaps given as TRBD1 or TRBD2 (5 bases each). The sequencing used peripheral blood, collected from a patient treated with radiotherapy plus ipilimumab. This sequence originates from a human donor with non-small cell lung cancer who had stable disease on radiotherapy plus ipilimumab. This CDR3 is CASSFGGSSYNEQFF. The DNA of the CDR3 is TGCGCCAGCAGCTTTGGGGGTAGCTCCTACAATGAGCAGTTCTTC. The full variable domain, rest sourced from reference TRBV5-1 and TRBJ2-1, is KAGVTQTPRYLIKTRGQQVTLSCSPISGHRSVSWYQQTPGQGLQFLFEYFSETQRNKGNFPGRFSGRQFSNSRSEMNVSTLELGDSALYLCASSFGGSSYNEQFFGPGTRLTVL.